This T cell receptor beta chain came from a study of blood T cells in healthy people across ages. Overall study results and limits: Among T cells, TCR beta diversity per million cells dropped roughly linearly as age rose.

The V gene's germline CDR1 is SQVTM and CDR2 ANQGSEA. V lost 3 bases and J lost 5; bases outside the gene matches: 9. The CDR3 loop spans 16 amino acids. A sample-barcoded 5' primer and a J-beta primer mix were used in a second PCR of roughly 7 to 11 cycles. TCRdb fed the 5' RACE reads into MiXCR, producing one record per CDR3 protein. Here the sample spans 1,800,000 or so distinct CDR3 sequences, approximately 40% being singletons. Regarding this clonotype: The antigen is unknown.

Specimen: blood. The sequence derives from a human donor in good health. The J gene is TRBJ2-1, the V gene TRBV29-1; TRBD1 matches 11 bases. This CDR3 reads CSVDGDRGGVDNEQFF. The CDR3 bases are TGCAGCGTTGATGGGGACAGGGGGGGGGTGGACAATGAGCAGTTCTTC.